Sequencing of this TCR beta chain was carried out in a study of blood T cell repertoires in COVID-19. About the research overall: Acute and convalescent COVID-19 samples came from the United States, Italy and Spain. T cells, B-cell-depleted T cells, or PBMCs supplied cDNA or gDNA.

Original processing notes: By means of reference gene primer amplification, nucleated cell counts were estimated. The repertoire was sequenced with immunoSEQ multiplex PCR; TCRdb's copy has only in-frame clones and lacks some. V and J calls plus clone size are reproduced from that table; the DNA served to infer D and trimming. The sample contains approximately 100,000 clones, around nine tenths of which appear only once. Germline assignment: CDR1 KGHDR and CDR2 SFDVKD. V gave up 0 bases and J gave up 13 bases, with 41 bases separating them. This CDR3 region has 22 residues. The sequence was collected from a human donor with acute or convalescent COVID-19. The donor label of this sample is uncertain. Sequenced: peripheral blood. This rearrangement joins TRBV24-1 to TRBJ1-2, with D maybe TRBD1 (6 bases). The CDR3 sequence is CATSDLQIYGGHRAMWSRFCTF. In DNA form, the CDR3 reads TGTGCCACCAGTGATTTGCAAATCTATGGGGGACATAGAGCTATGTGGTCCCGGTTCTGCACCTTC.